This T cell receptor beta chain derives from a study of blood T cell repertoires in COVID-19. Germline assignment: CDR1 LNHDA and CDR2 SQIVND (reference sequence). The ends were cut back, 6 bases at V and 7 bases at J, with 7 bases in the middle. The CDR3 sequence is 12 residues long. Per the original methods: Quantification of nucleated cells was approximated via reference gene primer amplification. Produced via immunoSEQ multiplex PCR; TCRdb's table is partial and in-frame only. V and J calls plus clone size are reproduced from that table; the DNA served to infer D and trimming. The sample contains 100,000 to 150,000 clones, about 80% of which appear only once.

This clonotype originated in a man aged 60 to 69 with acute or convalescent COVID-19. Sequencing input: peripheral blood. The rearrangement uses TRBV19 and TRBJ1-6, with D unresolved. CDR3 amino acids: CASRSGNSPLHF. The CDR3 DNA is TGTGCCAGTAGGTCGGGAAATTCACCCCTCCACTTT. Full variable domain (missing parts from reference TRBV19 and TRBJ1-6): DGGITQSPKYLFRKEGQNVTLSCEQNLNHDAMYWYRQDPGQGLRLIYYSQIVNDFQKGDIAEGYSVSREKKESFPLTVTSAQKNPTAFYLCASRSGNSPLHFGNGTRLTVT.